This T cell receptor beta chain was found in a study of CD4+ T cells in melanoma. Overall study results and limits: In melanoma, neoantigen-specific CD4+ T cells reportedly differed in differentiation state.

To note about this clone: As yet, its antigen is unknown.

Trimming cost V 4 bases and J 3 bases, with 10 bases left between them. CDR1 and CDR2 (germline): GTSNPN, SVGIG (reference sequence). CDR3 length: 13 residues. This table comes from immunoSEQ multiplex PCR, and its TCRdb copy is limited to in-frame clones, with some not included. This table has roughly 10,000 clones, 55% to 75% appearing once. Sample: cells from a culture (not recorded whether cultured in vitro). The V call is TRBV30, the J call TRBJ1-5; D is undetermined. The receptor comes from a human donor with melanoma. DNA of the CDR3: TGTGCCTGGAATTGGGATCTCAATCAGCCCCAGCATTTT. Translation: CAWNWDLNQPQHF.